This T cell receptor beta chain comes out of a study of blood T cell repertoires in COVID-19. Turning to the study itself: The analysed material was cDNA or gDNA that came from T cells, B-cell-depleted T cells, or PBMCs.

V lost 0 bases and J lost 8, with 5 bases in between. Germline lookup yields CDR1 MNHEY and CDR2 SVGAGI. The CDR3 contains 13 residues. Profiling relied on immunoSEQ multiplex PCR, and the TCRdb table lists in-frame clones only, not all of them. The sample lists 84,000 or so clones; about 85% were seen once. Material: peripheral blood. The sequence was obtained from a woman aged 70-85 years with active or convalescent COVID-19. This rearrangement joins TRBV6-5 to TRBJ1-6; no clear D gene. The CDR3 is CASSYSPDSPLHF. CDR3 nucleotides: TGTGCCAGCAGTTACTCTCCGGATTCACCCCTCCACTTT.